This T cell receptor beta chain was identified during a study of control samples from healthy donors and cancer patients. Sequencing used immunoSEQ multiplex PCR; TCRdb keeps in-frame clones, though not all of them. The sample contains about 79,000 clones, roughly 93% of which appear only once. V shed 3 bases and J shed 1 base, with 8 bases lying between them. Germline V gene data show CDR1 as SGHRS and CDR2 as YFSETQ. This CDR3 region has 15 residues. This TCR was sampled from a woman in her forties with lung cancer. The gene calls are TRBV5-1 and TRBJ2-6; D might be TRBD1 (6 bases). Sequencing was performed on PBMCs. The CDR3 loop reads CASSSTGSGANVLTF. Written as DNA, the CDR3 is TGCGCCAGCAGCTCGACAGGTTCTGGGGCCAACGTCCTGACTTTC.